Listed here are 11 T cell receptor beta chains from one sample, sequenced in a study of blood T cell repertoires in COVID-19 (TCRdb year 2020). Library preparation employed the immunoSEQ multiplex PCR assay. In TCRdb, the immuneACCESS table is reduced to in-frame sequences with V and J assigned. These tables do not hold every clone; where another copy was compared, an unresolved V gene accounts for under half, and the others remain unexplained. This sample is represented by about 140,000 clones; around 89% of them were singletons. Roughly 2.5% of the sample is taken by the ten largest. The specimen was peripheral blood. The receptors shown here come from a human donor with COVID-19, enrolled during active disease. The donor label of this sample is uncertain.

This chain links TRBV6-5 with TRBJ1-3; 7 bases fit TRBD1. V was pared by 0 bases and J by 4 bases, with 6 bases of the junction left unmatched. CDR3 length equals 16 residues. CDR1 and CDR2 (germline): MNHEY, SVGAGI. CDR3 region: CASSYSGQMLGNTIYF. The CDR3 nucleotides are TGTGCCAGCAGTTACTCGGGACAGATGCTGGGAAACACCATATATTTT.

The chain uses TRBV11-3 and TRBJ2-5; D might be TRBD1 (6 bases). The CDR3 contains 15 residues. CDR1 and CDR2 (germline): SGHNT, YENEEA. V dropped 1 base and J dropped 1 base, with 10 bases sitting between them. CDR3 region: CASSLGGQIQETQYF. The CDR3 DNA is TGTGCCAGCAGCTTAGGAGGACAGATCCAAGAGACCCAGTACTTC.

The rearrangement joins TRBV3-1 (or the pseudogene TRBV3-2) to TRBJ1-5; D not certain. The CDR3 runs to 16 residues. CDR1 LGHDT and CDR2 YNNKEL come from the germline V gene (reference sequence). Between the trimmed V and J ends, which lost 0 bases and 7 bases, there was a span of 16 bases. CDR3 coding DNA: TGTGCCAGCAGCCAAGATGGCGGGGATTTTGGGCAGCCCCAGCATTTT. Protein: CASSQDGGDFGQPQHF.

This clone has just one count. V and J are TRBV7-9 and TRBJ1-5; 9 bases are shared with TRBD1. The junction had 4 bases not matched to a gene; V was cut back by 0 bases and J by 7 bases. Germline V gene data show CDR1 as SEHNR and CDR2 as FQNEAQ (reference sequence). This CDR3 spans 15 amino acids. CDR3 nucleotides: TGTGCCAGCAGCTTAGCGGGACAGGGCGGACAGCCCCAGCATTTT. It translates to CASSLAGQGGQPQHF.

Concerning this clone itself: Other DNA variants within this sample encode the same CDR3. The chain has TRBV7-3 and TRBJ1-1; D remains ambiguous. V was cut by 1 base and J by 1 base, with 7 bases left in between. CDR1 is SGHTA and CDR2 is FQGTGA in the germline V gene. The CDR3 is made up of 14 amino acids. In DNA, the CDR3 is TGTGCCAGCAGCTTAAGCGGGGAGAACACTGAAGCTTTCTTT. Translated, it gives CASSLSGENTEAFF.

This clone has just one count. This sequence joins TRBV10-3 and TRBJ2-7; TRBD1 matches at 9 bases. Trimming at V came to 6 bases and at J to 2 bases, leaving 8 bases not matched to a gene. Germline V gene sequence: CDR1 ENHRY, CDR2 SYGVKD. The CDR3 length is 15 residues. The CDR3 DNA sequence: TGTGCCATCAGCCTTGGGACAGGGCAAACCTACGAGCAGTACTTC. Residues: CAISLGTGQTYEQYF.

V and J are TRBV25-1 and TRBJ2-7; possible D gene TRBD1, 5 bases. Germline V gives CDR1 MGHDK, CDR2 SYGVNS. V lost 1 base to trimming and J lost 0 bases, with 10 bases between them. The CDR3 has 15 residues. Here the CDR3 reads CASSESAGLSYEQYF. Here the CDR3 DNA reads TGTGCCAGCAGTGAATCGGCAGGGCTCTCCTACGAGCAGTACTTC.

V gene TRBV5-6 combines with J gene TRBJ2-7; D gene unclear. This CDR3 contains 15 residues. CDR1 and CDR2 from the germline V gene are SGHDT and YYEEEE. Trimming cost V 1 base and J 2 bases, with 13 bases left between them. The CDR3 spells CASSLWPGEPYEQYF. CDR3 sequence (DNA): TGTGCCAGCAGCTTGTGGCCAGGCGAACCCTACGAGCAGTACTTC.

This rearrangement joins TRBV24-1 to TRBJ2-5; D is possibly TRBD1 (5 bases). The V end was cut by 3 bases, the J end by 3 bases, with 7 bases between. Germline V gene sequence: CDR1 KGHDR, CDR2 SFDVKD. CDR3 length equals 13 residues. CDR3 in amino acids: CATSDPGKETQYF. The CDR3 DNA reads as TGTGCCACCAGTGATCCAGGGAAAGAGACCCAGTACTTC.

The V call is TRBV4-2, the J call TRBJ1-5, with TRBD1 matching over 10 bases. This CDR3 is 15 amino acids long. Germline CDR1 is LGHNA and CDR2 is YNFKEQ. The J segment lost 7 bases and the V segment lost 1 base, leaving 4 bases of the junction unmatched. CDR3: CASSQGQGARQPQHF. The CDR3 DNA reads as TGTGCCAGCAGCCAAGGACAGGGGGCGAGGCAGCCCCAGCATTTT.

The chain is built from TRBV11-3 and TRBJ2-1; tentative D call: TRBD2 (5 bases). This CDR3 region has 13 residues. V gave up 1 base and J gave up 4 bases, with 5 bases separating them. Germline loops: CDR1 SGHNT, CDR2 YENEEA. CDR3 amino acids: CASSLGRYNEQFF. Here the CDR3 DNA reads TGTGCCAGCAGCTTAGGGAGGTACAATGAGCAGTTCTTC.